Each of the 29 T cell receptor beta chains below was sequenced from the same sample in a study of blood T cells in healthy people across ages. A second PCR, run for roughly 7 to 12 cycles, used a sample-barcoded 5' primer plus a J-beta primer mix. TCRdb analysed the 5' RACE reads with MiXCR anew, one entry per CDR3 protein. The table includes around 1,500,000 distinct CDR3 sequences, approximately 30% detected once. Sample: blood. The source of these receptors is a woman younger than 45 in good health.

V gene TRBV5-1 combines with J gene TRBJ1-1; TRBD1 matches 7 bases. V lost 3 bases and J lost 4; bases outside the gene matches: 9. Germline V gene data show CDR1 as SGHRS and CDR2 as YFSETQ. The CDR3 consists of 15 residues. The CDR3 region has the DNA TGCGCCAGCAGCTCCACGGACAGGATCGGCACTGAAGCTTTCTTT. It specifies CASSSTDRIGTEAFF.

A note on this clonotype: At one of its ends the junction is not consistent with the germline gene, which may arise from a read error. The chain has TRBV20-1 and TRBJ2-4; D is unclear. Germline CDR1 reads DFQATT; CDR2 reads SNEGSKA (reference sequence). The CDR3 covers 11 residues. The DNA for the CDR3 is TGCAATGCTGCCGACGGTAACATTCAGTACTTC. The encoded protein is CNAADGNIQYF.

On this clonotype: A clone one base away is much larger, so this may be a read error. The chain uses TRBV5-1 and TRBJ2-7; 9 positions agree with TRBD1. Germline V lookup: CDR1 SGHRS, CDR2 YFSETQ. This CDR3 has 15 residues. V was pared by 7 bases and J by 2 bases, with 10 bases of the junction left unmatched. CDR3 DNA sequence: TGCGCCAGCCGCTCCGGGACAGGGAACCCCTACGAGCAGTACTTC. Its protein product is CASRSGTGNPYEQYF.

This chain connects TRBV5-1 to TRBJ1-3; D possibly corresponds to TRBD1 (6 bases). The CDR3 consists of 14 residues. Germline V gives CDR1 SGHRS, CDR2 YFSETQ. V dropped 4 bases and J dropped 9 bases, with 17 bases sitting between them. The CDR3 region is CASSERTDFGTIYF. The CDR3 coding sequence is TGCGCCAGCAGCGAACGGACAGATTTCGGCACCATATATTTT. Supplemented by reference TRBV5-1 and TRBJ1-3, the full variable domain reads KAGVTQTPRYLIKTRGQQVTLSCSPISGHRSVSWYQQTPGQGLQFLFEYFSETQRNKGNFPGRFSGRQFSNSRSEMNVSTLELGDSALYLCASSERTDFGTIYFGEGSWLTVV.

In this sample, this clonotype turned up a few times. The chain combines TRBV5-1 with TRBJ2-1; 10 bases match TRBD2. The CDR3 loop spans 15 amino acids. Germline values: CDR1 SGHRS, CDR2 YFSETQ. V gave up 0 bases and J gave up 6 bases; unmatched junction bases: 3. The CDR3 spells CASSLAGLATNEQFF. CDR3 coding DNA: TGCGCCAGCAGCTTGGCGGGACTAGCGACCAATGAGCAGTTCTTC. The full variable domain, its missing parts supplied by reference TRBV5-1 and TRBJ2-1, is KAGVTQTPRYLIKTRGQQVTLSCSPISGHRSVSWYQQTPGQGLQFLFEYFSETQRNKGNFPGRFSGRQFSNSRSEMNVSTLELGDSALYLCASSLAGLATNEQFFGPGTRLTVL.

This clonotype was seen many times. V and J are TRBV10-3 and TRBJ2-1; D uncertain. The CDR3 totals 14 residues. V was shortened by 2 bases and J by 3 bases, with 8 bases between the two germline ends. Germline-derived CDR1 and CDR2 are ENHRY and SYGVKD. CDR3 sequence reads: CAISEGQDYNEQFF. In DNA, the CDR3 is TGTGCCATCAGTGAGGGGCAGGACTACAATGAGCAGTTCTTC.

In this sample, this clonotype turned up a few times. CDR3 bases: TGTGCCAGCAGCTTAGAAAATGGGGCAGGGACAGATACGCAGTATTTT. It encodes CASSLENGAGTDTQYF. This rearrangement joins TRBV7-2 to TRBJ2-3; a weak D match, TRBD1 (5 bases). V gave up 1 base and J gave up 3 bases, with 14 bases separating them. This CDR3 contains 16 residues. The V gene's germline CDR1 is SGHTA and CDR2 FQGNSA.

Concerning this clonotype itself: A read error may produce the germline difference seen at one junction end. The rearrangement uses TRBV3-1 and TRBJ2-5; unclear D gene. CDR3 length: 12 amino acids. The germline V gene has CDR1 LGHDT and CDR2 YNNKEL (reference sequence). The CDR3 loop reads CANSQLSETQYF. In nucleotides, the CDR3 is TGTGCCAACAGCCAACTTTCTGAGACCCAGTACTTC.

This clonotype was counted ten times or more. The junction does not match germline at one end; this may be a read error. J is TRBJ1-2 and V is TRBV29-1; 10 nucleotides line up with TRBD1. The germline CDR1 and CDR2 sequences are SQVTM and ANQGSEA. The length of the CDR3 is 14 residues. This chain's CDR3 is CSVEVGQGYYGYTF. The DNA for the CDR3 is TGCAGTGTTGAAGTGGGACAGGGGTACTATGGCTACACCTTC.

This clonotype was seen more than once but under ten times. The V call is TRBV6-2 or TRBV6-3, the J call TRBJ1-6; 9 bases fit TRBD1. The CDR3 is 17 amino acids. V gave up 6 bases and J gave up 6 bases; unmatched junction bases: 12. From germline, CDR1 is MNHEY and CDR2 SVGEGT. In DNA form, the CDR3 reads TGTGCCAGCAGGCGGCCGGGACAGGGTGTCCTTAATTCACCCCTCCACTTT. It translates to CASRRPGQGVLNSPLHF.

This clonotype was counted many times. CDR3 nucleotides: TGTGCCAGCAGTTACTCGACATTTGATGAACTCACAGATACGCAGTATTTT. Amino acids: CASSYSTFDELTDTQYF. The J gene is TRBJ2-3, the V gene TRBV6-6; D call uncertain. Per germline, CDR1 MNHNY and CDR2 SVGAGI (reference sequence). The CDR3 contains 17 residues. V lost 0 bases to trimming and J lost 2 bases, with 15 bases between them.

This clonotype was found a few times. The chain links TRBV7-9 to TRBJ2-1; D is unclear. CDR1 and CDR2 from the germline V gene are SEHNR and FQNEAQ (reference sequence). The CDR3 runs 13 residues. V shed 8 bases and J shed 7 bases, with 15 bases lying between them. The CDR3 DNA reads TGTGCCAGCGAATCGTCCCTCCCTAATGAGCAGTTCTTC. Amino acids: CASESSLPNEQFF.

This clonotype was seen ten or more times. The chain combines TRBV5-1 with TRBJ2-5, with TRBD2 matching 12 bases. The ends lost 3 bases at V and 5 bases at J; junction bases unmatched: 5. The CDR3 consists of 15 residues. Germline assignment: CDR1 SGHRS and CDR2 YFSETQ. CDR3 sequence: CASSSSGGARETQYF. CDR3 DNA: TGCGCCAGCAGCTCTAGCGGGGGGGCCCGTGAGACCCAGTACTTC.

The genes are TRBV7-9 and TRBJ2-1; D is perhaps TRBD2 (5 bases). Looked up from germline, CDR1 is SEHNR and CDR2 is FQNEAQ (reference sequence). This CDR3 has 13 amino acids. V was pared by 1 base and J by 10 bases, with 11 bases between. The CDR3 DNA sequence: TGTGCCAGCAGCTTAGTAGAGCGGCAGGAGCAGTTCTTC. This translates into CASSLVERQEQFF. Full variable domain (rest looked up from reference TRBV7-9 and TRBJ2-1): DTGVSQNPRHKITKRGQNVTFRCDPISEHNRLYWYRQTLGQGPEFLTYFQNEAQLEKSRLLSDRFSAERPKGSFSTLEIQRTEQGDSAMYLCASSLVERQEQFFGPGTRLTVL.

This clonotype has a count of ten or more. J is TRBJ2-7 and V is TRBV29-1; 11 nucleotides line up with TRBD1. This CDR3 contains 11 residues. V trimming: 7 bases; J trimming: 7 bases; junction bases outside the gene matches: 3. Germline V gene sequence: CDR1 SQVTM, CDR2 ANQGSEA. CDR3 bases: TGCAGCGCCGGACAGGGGGCGGAGCAGTACTTC. Residues: CSAGQGAEQYF.

This clonotype was seen ten or more times. The V and J genes are TRBV5-1 and TRBJ2-7, with D possibly being TRBD2 (6 bases). Per the germline V gene, CDR1 is SGHRS and CDR2 is YFSETQ. The CDR3 length is 14 residues. The V end lost 0 bases, the J end lost 3 bases, and 10 bases lay between the germline ends. The CDR3 loop reads CASSLEVGSYEQYF. The CDR3 bases are TGCGCCAGCAGCTTGGAGGTCGGGAGCTACGAGCAGTACTTC.

The chain links TRBV7-8 to TRBJ2-3; D is ambiguous. The germline V gene encodes CDR1 SGHVS and CDR2 FQNEAQ. This CDR3 is 16 amino acids long. Trimming shortened V by 7 bases and J by 6 bases, and 23 bases separated the two germline ends. The CDR3 loop reads CASNSAAFDMDDTQYF. In DNA, the CDR3 is TGTGCCAGCAACTCGGCCGCGTTCGATATGGATGATACGCAGTATTTT.

In regard to this clonotype: A much larger clone lies one base from this, so it may be a read error. The gene calls are TRBV12-3 or TRBV12-4 and TRBJ2-6; D ambiguous. Trimming removed 8 bases at V and 0 bases at J, with 11 bases between. The CDR3 is made up of 15 amino acids. The CDR3 reads CASEVQTSGANVLTF. The DNA of the CDR3 is TGTGCCAGCGAGGTCCAGACCTCTGGGGCCAACGTCCTGACTTTC.

The CDR3 loop is CASRRREYNEQFF. CDR3 nucleotides: TGTGCCAGTAGACGGCGGGAGTACAATGAGCAGTTCTTC. The genes are TRBV19 and TRBJ2-1, with 7 bases fitting TRBD2. The CDR3 loop spans 13 amino acids. V trimming: 6 bases; J trimming: 4 bases; junction bases outside the gene matches: 3. Germline V gene sequence: CDR1 LNHDA, CDR2 SQIVND (reference sequence).

In its sample, this clonotype was seen many times. A read error may produce the germline difference seen at one junction end. V is TRBV29-1 and J is TRBJ2-5; maybe TRBD2 (6 bases). The V gene's germline CDR1 is SQVTM and CDR2 ANQGSEA. The CDR3 length is 18 residues. The CDR3 protein is CTVVRALANTRTQETQYF. In DNA form, the CDR3 reads TGCACCGTTGTACGGGCGCTAGCGAACACACGTACCCAAGAGACCCAGTACTTC. The full variable domain, in which reference TRBV29-1 and TRBJ2-5 provide the parts outside the CDR3, is SAVISQKPSRDICQRGTSLTIQCQVDSQVTMMFWYRQQPGQSLTLIATANQGSEATYESGFVIDKFPISRPNLTFSTLTVSNMSPEDSSIYLCTVVRALANTRTQETQYFGPGTRLLVL.

This clonotype was detected a few times. The chain joins TRBV4-3 to TRBJ2-1; 10 bases match TRBD2. J lost 7 bases, V lost 3 bases, and 6 bases had no gene match. The CDR3 loop spans 15 amino acids. Germline values: CDR1 LGHNA, CDR2 YSLEER. Here the CDR3 reads CASSQFNSGRNEQFF. DNA of the CDR3: TGCGCCAGCAGCCAGTTCAATAGCGGGAGGAATGAGCAGTTCTTC.

This clonotype was recorded at least ten times. This chain joins TRBV20-1 and TRBJ2-7, with D possibly TRBD2 on 5 matching bases. Germline values: CDR1 DFQATT, CDR2 SNEGSKA (reference sequence). This CDR3 spans 13 amino acids. V lost 1 base and J lost 5, with 12 bases in between. Written as DNA, the CDR3 is TGCAGTGCTAGAGCCCCACTAGGGAACGAGCAGTACTTC. Amino acid sequence: CSARAPLGNEQYF.

About this clonotype: At one boundary the junction diverges from the germline segment, which might be a read error. The chain uses TRBV20-1 and TRBJ1-5; D not certain. Germline CDR1 reads DFQATT; CDR2 reads SNEGSKA (reference sequence). The CDR3 is 15 residues long. DNA for the CDR3: TGCAGTGCTAACTCCCGATGGAATAGCTATCAGCCCCAGCATTTT. This sequence encodes CSANSRWNSYQPQHF.

The chain combines TRBV18 with TRBJ2-5, with D unclear. V was trimmed by 3 bases and J by 5 bases, leaving 10 bases between them. Per the germline V gene, CDR1 is KGHSH and CDR2 is LQKENI. CDR3 size: 13 residues. CDR3 protein: CASSPRMEETQYF. The CDR3, as DNA: TGTGCCAGCTCACCTCGAATGGAGGAGACCCAGTACTTC.

The gene calls are TRBV4-2 and TRBJ2-3, with D possibly matching TRBD2 (5 bases). Trimming removed 10 bases from V and 3 bases from J, with 20 bases in between. CDR1 LGHNA and CDR2 YNFKEQ come from the germline V gene. The CDR3 totals 15 residues. CDR3 coding DNA: TGTGCCACCACGTCCACGAGACTAAAGACAGATACGCAGTATTTT. Translating gives CATTSTRLKTDTQYF.

This clonotype has a handful of counts. This chain uses TRBV7-2 with TRBJ2-1; 7 positions agree with TRBD2. Germline CDR1 is SGHTA and CDR2 is FQGNSA. Trimming took 1 base from V and 4 from J; bases not matched to a gene: 10. This CDR3 has 17 residues. The CDR3 DNA follows: TGTGCCAGCAGCTTAGGGGTGCGGGCTAGCGGTTACAATGAGCAGTTCTTC. It codes for CASSLGVRASGYNEQFF.

V and J are TRBV7-9 and TRBJ2-5, with TRBD1 matching 8 bases. Germline V lookup: CDR1 SEHNR, CDR2 FQNEAQ (reference sequence). The CDR3 runs to 19 residues. V was pared by 3 bases and J by 2 bases, with 17 bases of the junction left unmatched. The CDR3: CASSFVWTGSSQQQETQYF. The DNA for the CDR3 is TGTGCCAGCAGCTTTGTATGGACAGGGTCCAGCCAACAACAAGAGACCCAGTACTTC.

The chain couples TRBV6-1 to TRBJ1-2, with 7 bases identical to TRBD1. The ends lost 2 bases at V and 8 bases at J; junction bases unmatched: 11. Germline loops: CDR1 MNHNS, CDR2 SASEGT. CDR3 length: 15 residues. The CDR3 here is CASSELGDTGDGYTF. The CDR3 DNA is TGTGCCAGCAGTGAATTAGGGGACACAGGGGACGGCTACACCTTC.

This chain links TRBV2 with TRBJ2-4, with no clear D. The germline V and J ends were trimmed by 7 bases and 3 bases, with 10 bases remaining between them. This CDR3 comprises 13 residues. The V gene's germline CDR1 is SNHLY and CDR2 FYNNEI. The CDR3 sequence: CASIPEIKNIQYF. In nucleotides, the CDR3 is TGTGCCAGCATTCCCGAAATCAAAAACATTCAGTACTTC.